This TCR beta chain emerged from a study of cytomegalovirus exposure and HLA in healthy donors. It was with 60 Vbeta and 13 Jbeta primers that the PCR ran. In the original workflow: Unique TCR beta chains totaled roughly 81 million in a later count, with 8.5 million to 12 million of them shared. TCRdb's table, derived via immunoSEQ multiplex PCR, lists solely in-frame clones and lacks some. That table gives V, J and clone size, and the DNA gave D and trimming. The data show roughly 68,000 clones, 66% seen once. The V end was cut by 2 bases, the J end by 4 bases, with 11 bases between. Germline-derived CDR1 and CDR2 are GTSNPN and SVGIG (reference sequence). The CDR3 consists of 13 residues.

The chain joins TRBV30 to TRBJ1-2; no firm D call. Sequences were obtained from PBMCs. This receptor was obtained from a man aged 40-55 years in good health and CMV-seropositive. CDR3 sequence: CAWSPQSSYGYTF. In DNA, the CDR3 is TGTGCCTGGAGTCCACAGAGTTCCTATGGCTACACCTTC.